Below are 21 T cell receptor beta chains sequenced from a single sample in a study of blood T cell repertoires in COVID-19. This table comes from immunoSEQ multiplex PCR, and its TCRdb copy is limited to in-frame clones, with some not included. The table has approximately 270,000 clones, 85% to 90% seen once. The source material was PBMCs or T cells enriched from blood (not recorded which). The origin of the receptors is a woman younger than 45 with acute COVID-19.

J is TRBJ2-3 and V is TRBV25-1; D gene ambiguous. Germline V lookup: CDR1 MGHDK, CDR2 SYGVNS. The CDR3 runs 15 residues. V was trimmed by 6 bases and J by 3 bases, leaving 16 bases between them. As DNA, the CDR3 is TGTGCCAGCAGCCCGTCGTGGAGTGGGACAGATACGCAGTATTTT. This encodes CASSPSWSGTDTQYF.

The J gene is TRBJ1-4, the V gene TRBV6-5, with a weak D call TRBD1 (5 bases). This CDR3 has 13 amino acids. The germline V gene has CDR1 MNHEY and CDR2 SVGAGI. Trimming removed 8 bases at V and 7 bases at J, with 14 bases between. CDR3 sequence: CASEGLGGEKLFF. Written as DNA, the CDR3 is TGTGCCAGCGAGGGACTTGGGGGTGAAAAACTGTTTTTT.

The rearrangement links TRBV27 to TRBJ1-2; no clear D. V was clipped by 2 bases and J by 8 bases, with 12 bases between them. The CDR3 consists of 13 residues. From germline, CDR1 is MNHEY and CDR2 SMNVEV (reference sequence). The CDR3 DNA reads TGTGCCAGCAGTTTAGAGGGTGTGGGCGGCTACACCTTC. Translated, it gives CASSLEGVGGYTF.

The chain recombines TRBV6-2 or TRBV6-3 with TRBJ1-5; TRBD1 is a possible D gene (5 bases). The germline V gene has CDR1 MNHEY and CDR2 SVGEGT. V was pared by 3 bases and J by 5 bases, with 23 bases between. There are 18 residues in the CDR3. The CDR3 here is CASSYSRPGFAVDQPQHF. CDR3 DNA: TGTGCCAGCAGTTATTCCCGGCCAGGGTTTGCCGTGGATCAGCCCCAGCATTTT.

V gene TRBV4-3 combines with J gene TRBJ1-1, with D maybe TRBD1 (5 bases). V shed 0 bases and J shed 1 base, with 15 bases lying between them. CDR1 is LGHNA, CDR2 YSLEER, per germline. The CDR3 has 17 residues. CDR3 residues: CASSQDTAGPRNTEAFF. The CDR3 region has the DNA TGCGCCAGCAGCCAAGATACGGCAGGGCCAAGGAACACTGAAGCTTTCTTT.

This chain connects TRBV6-5 to TRBJ2-5, with D maybe TRBD1 (6 bases). V was pared by 5 bases and J by 5 bases, with 12 bases between. Germline V gives CDR1 MNHEY, CDR2 SVGAGI. CDR3 length: 13 amino acids. As DNA, the CDR3 is TGTGCCAGCAGTCCACGGGACACGGAGACCCAGTACTTC. Translated, it gives CASSPRDTETQYF.

The rearrangement links TRBV3-1 (or the pseudogene TRBV3-2) to TRBJ2-3; the D gene is possibly TRBD2 (5 bases). Trimming removed 4 bases from V and 2 bases from J, with 13 bases in between. This CDR3 spans 15 amino acids. Germline V gene lookup returns CDR1 LGHDT and CDR2 YNNKEL (reference sequence). CDR3 DNA: TGTGCCAGCAGCCCCCGTGGGGAGCCCACAGATACGCAGTATTTT. Its protein is CASSPRGEPTDTQYF.

Only a few counts were recorded for this clone. One end of the junction is discordant with germline, which a read error may explain. V is TRBV30 and J is TRBJ2-7; D gene uncertain. Per germline, CDR1 GTSNPN and CDR2 SVGIG (reference sequence). The CDR3 loop spans 11 amino acids. The CDR3 bases are TGTGCCTGGAGAATAGGAGCCATCAAGCGCTTC. Protein sequence: CAWRIGAIKRF.

This chain joins TRBV14 and TRBJ2-1; 8 nucleotides match TRBD2. There are 15 residues in the CDR3. Germline lookup yields CDR1 SGHDN and CDR2 FVKESK. The V gene end was trimmed by 0 bases and the J gene end by 8 bases; junction bases not matched to a gene: 6. CDR3 nucleotide sequence: TGTGCCAGCAGCCAAGATTTGAGCGGGAGAGATGAGCAGTTCTTC. Translating it yields CASSQDLSGRDEQFF.

This clone came up a few times. V and J are TRBV5-1 and TRBJ2-3; D ambiguous. The V gene lost 4 bases and the J gene lost 0 bases, with 12 bases spanning the gap. The germline V gene encodes CDR1 SGHRS and CDR2 YFSETQ. The CDR3 is 15 residues long. This chain's CDR3 is CASSVNNPSTDTQYF. In DNA form, the CDR3 reads TGCGCCAGCAGCGTAAATAATCCTAGCACAGATACGCAGTATTTT.

The chain joins TRBV28 to TRBJ1-6; D gene ambiguous. This CDR3 contains 17 residues. V lost 1 base to trimming and J lost 0 bases, with 10 bases between them. Germline-derived CDR1 and CDR2 are MDHEN and SYDVKM. As DNA, the CDR3 is TGTGCCAGCAGTTTATTGAAAGGGAGCTCCTATAATTCACCCCTCCACTTT. This translates into CASSLLKGSSYNSPLHF.

The rearrangement uses TRBV11-1 and TRBJ2-1; 7 bases agree with TRBD2. The CDR3 totals 16 residues. The germline CDR1 and CDR2 sequences are SGHAT and FQDESV (reference sequence). Losses at the gene ends were 1 base for V and 6 bases for J; bases not matched to a gene: 9. CDR3 amino acids: CASSLGYSGMSNEQFF. The DNA of the CDR3 is TGTGCCAGCAGCTTAGGGTACAGCGGGATGTCCAATGAGCAGTTCTTC.

The chain recombines TRBV3-1 (or the pseudogene TRBV3-2) with TRBJ2-1; 13 bases agree with TRBD2. This CDR3 has 17 amino acids. Germline V gives CDR1 LGHDT, CDR2 YNNKEL (reference sequence). V was clipped by 0 bases and J by 6 bases; unmatched bases: 5. For the CDR3, the DNA is TGTGCCAGCAGCCAAGATCCTTGGACTAGCGGGGGCAATGAGCAGTTCTTC. Translation: CASSQDPWTSGGNEQFF.

The chain employs TRBV6-5 and TRBJ2-1, with 10 bases that match TRBD2. The CDR3 runs to 15 residues. The ends lost 2 bases at V and 6 bases at J; junction bases unmatched: 4. CDR1 MNHEY and CDR2 SVGAGI come from the germline V gene. The CDR3 here is CASSYTGTSVNEQFF. The CDR3 DNA reads TGTGCCAGCAGTTACACCGGGACTAGCGTCAATGAGCAGTTCTTC.

The V call is TRBV18, the J call TRBJ2-1, with unresolved D. The CDR3 sequence is 13 residues long. Trimming cost V 2 bases and J 8 bases, with 10 bases left between them. The germline V gene has CDR1 KGHSH and CDR2 LQKENI. CDR3 coding DNA: TGTGCCAGCTCACCATCCCCACGAGATGAGCAGTTCTTC. This sequence encodes CASSPSPRDEQFF.

The chain combines TRBV5-1 with TRBJ2-1, with TRBD1 as a possible D gene (6 bases). V lost 2 bases and J 3 bases, leaving 9 bases between the germline ends. The CDR3 loop spans 14 amino acids. CDR1 and CDR2 from the germline V gene are SGHRS and YFSETQ. The DNA for the CDR3 is TGCGCCAGCAGCTTTGGGGACATCTACAATGAGCAGTTCTTC. As protein: CASSFGDIYNEQFF.

The chain uses TRBV4-2 and TRBJ2-3; 11 bases align to TRBD2. The CDR3 is 16 residues long. V lost 6 bases, J lost 2 bases, and 7 bases stayed unmatched. Germline loops: CDR1 LGHNA, CDR2 YNFKEQ. CDR3 sequence (DNA): TGTGCCAGCAGAGGACCGGGACTAGCGGACACAGATACGCAGTATTTT. Amino acid sequence: CASRGPGLADTDTQYF.

The chain employs TRBV3-1 (or the pseudogene TRBV3-2) and TRBJ2-3; TRBD2 aligns across 7 bases. V lost 1 base, J lost 4 bases, and 2 bases stayed unmatched. Germline V CDR1 and CDR2: LGHDT, YNNKEL (reference sequence). The CDR3 is made up of 14 amino acids. CDR3 sequence reads: CASSQVGGADTQYF. The DNA of the CDR3 is TGTGCCAGCAGCCAAGTTGGGGGGGCAGATACGCAGTATTTT.

The chain links TRBV6-2 or TRBV6-3 to TRBJ1-5; no clear D. Per the germline V gene, CDR1 is MNHEY and CDR2 is SVGEGT. V was pared by 2 bases and J by 7 bases, with 21 bases between. CDR3 size: 17 residues. CDR3 region: CASSYKARGTLGQPQHF. The CDR3 DNA sequence: TGTGCCAGCAGTTACAAGGCACGCGGAACGCTAGGACAGCCCCAGCATTTT.

The chain recombines TRBV5-4 with TRBJ1-6, with D perhaps matching TRBD1 (5 bases). Deletions cut 4 bases from V and 5 bases from J, with 13 bases between. The CDR3 extends over 15 amino acids. The germline CDR1 and CDR2 sequences are SGHNT and YYREEE (reference sequence). In nucleotides, the CDR3 is TGTGCCAGCAGCGAGAGACAGACCAATAATTCACCCCTCCACTTT. This translates into CASSERQTNNSPLHF.

This clone was detected only once. The V gene is TRBV5-8, the J gene TRBJ2-1; TRBD2 aligns across 12 bases. The CDR3 totals 16 residues. Germline assignment: CDR1 SGHTS and CDR2 YDEGEE. The V segment lost 0 bases and the J segment 4 bases; nucleotides outside the gene matches: 2. The CDR3 sequence: CASSLAGLAGYNEQFF. The CDR3, as DNA: TGTGCCAGCAGCTTGGCCGGACTAGCGGGGTACAATGAGCAGTTCTTC.